This TCR beta chain was documented in a study of T cell repertoires in cytomegalovirus infection. The wider study: The authors relied on CMV epitopes, both recently identified HLA-C-restricted and well-studied HLA-B-restricted. Evidence of both CMV infection and a matching HLA type came from public TCR beta signatures.

The CDR3 runs to 16 residues. Germline V CDR1 and CDR2: SGHVS, FNYEAQ. V dropped 2 bases and J dropped 1 base, with 11 bases sitting between them. TCRdb re-called the reads with MiXCR, one entry per CDR3 protein. The sample lists 100,000 to 150,000 distinct CDR3 sequences; approximately 30% were seen once. To note about this clonotype: The antigen remains undetermined.

The origin of this receptor is a human donor in good health (CMV status not recorded). Some clones in this sample may be carry-over from other donors' samples. The starting material was CD8+ T cells from cultured PBMCs, obtained from culture after CMV antigen stimulation. V and J are TRBV7-6 and TRBJ2-2; tentatively, D is TRBD2 (6 bases). CDR3 in amino acids: CASSLNSGLNTGELFF. The DNA of the CDR3 is TGTGCCAGCAGCTTAAATAGCGGCTTGAACACCGGGGAGCTGTTTTTT. The variable domain in full, with the rest retrieved from reference TRBV7-6 and TRBJ2-2, is GAGVSQSPRYKVTKRGQDVALRCDPISGHVSLYWYRQALGQGPEFLTYFNYEAQQDKSGLPNDRFSAERPEGSISTLTIQRTEQRDSAMYRCASSLNSGLNTGELFFGEGSRLTVL.